The T cell receptor (beta chain) under discussion was sequenced for a study of response to subunit inactivated influenza vaccine. Findings and limits, study-wide: The study's authors posited that every seasonal influenza vaccination enlists few new T cells.

Using its own MiXCR run on the RT-PCR reads, TCRdb lists one record per CDR3 protein. The repertoire includes fewer than 550,000 distinct CDR3 sequences, about 25% of them detected once, and about 1.9% sits in the top ten. The CDR3 covers 11 residues. Germline CDR1 is SGHRS and CDR2 is YFSETQ. About this clonotype itself: Its specificity is not known. At one end, the junction sequence differs from germline, possibly due to a read error.

The input for sequencing was CD4+ T cells sorted from PBMCs, taken 5 days after vaccination. This receptor was taken from a man over 45 who received an inactivated influenza vaccine. The rearrangement uses TRBV5-1 and TRBJ2-5; D is uncertain. CDR3 nucleotides: TGCGCCAGCAGCCAGGACCGGACCGAGTACTTC. It specifies CASSQDRTEYF.